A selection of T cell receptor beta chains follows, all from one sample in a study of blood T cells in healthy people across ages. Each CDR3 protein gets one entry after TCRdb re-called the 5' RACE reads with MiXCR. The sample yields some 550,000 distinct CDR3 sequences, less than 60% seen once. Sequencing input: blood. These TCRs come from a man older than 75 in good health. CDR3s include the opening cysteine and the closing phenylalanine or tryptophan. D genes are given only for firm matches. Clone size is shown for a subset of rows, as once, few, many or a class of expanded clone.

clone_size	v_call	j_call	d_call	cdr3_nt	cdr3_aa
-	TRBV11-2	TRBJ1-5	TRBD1	TGTGCCAGCAGCTTAGTCCCCCGCAGGGGGCCGAATCAGCCCCAGCATTTT	CASSLVPRRGPNQPQHF
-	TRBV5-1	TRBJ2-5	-	TGCGCCAGCAGGAGGCCCTCCCAAGAGACCCAGTACTTC	CASRRPSQETQYF
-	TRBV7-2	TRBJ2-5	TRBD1	TGTGCCAGCAGCTCACAGGGGGCTCTGTGGGAGACCCAGTACTTC	CASSSQGALWETQYF
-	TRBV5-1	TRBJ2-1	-	TGCGCCAGCAGCTTGGGATCGGACTTCAATGAGCAGTTCTTC	CASSLGSDFNEQFF
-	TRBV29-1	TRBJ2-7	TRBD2	TGCAGCGTTGGCGGGGGCCTTAGCGGGAGGGCCGGTTTCGAGCAGTACTTC	CSVGGGLSGRAGFEQYF
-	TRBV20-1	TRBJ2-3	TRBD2	TGCAGTGCTTTGACTAGCGGGAGGACTAATACGCAGTATTTT	CSALTSGRTNTQYF
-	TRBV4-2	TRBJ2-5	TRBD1	TGTGCCAGCAGCCAAGATGGAGGGACAGGGCAAGAGACCCAGTACTTC	CASSQDGGTGQETQYF
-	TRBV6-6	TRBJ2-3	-	TGTGCCAGCAGCCCCTCGGCGCAGGTTTCGGCAGATACGCAGTATTTT	CASSPSAQVSADTQYF
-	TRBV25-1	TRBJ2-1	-	TGTGCCAGCAGTGAATTGTGGAATGAGCAGTTCTTC	CASSELWNEQFF
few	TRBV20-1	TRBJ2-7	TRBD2	TGCAGTGCTCAGACCTCTAGCGGGGTGGGTGAGCAGTACTTC	CSAQTSSGVGEQYF
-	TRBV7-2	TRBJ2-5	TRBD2	TGTGCCAGCACACCAGGACTAGCGGGAGGGCGGGAGCAGTACTTC	CASTPGLAGGREQYF
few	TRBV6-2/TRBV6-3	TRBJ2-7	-	TGTGCCAGCAACAATCCCCGGGCCCCTTCCTACGAGCAGTACTTC	CASNNPRAPSYEQYF
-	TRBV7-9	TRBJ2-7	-	TGTGCCAGCAGCTTAGCGAAGGGACAAAACTCCTACAATGAGCAGTACTTC	CASSLAKGQNSYNEQYF
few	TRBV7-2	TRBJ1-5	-	TGTGCCAGCAGCTCACAGGGCCCCAATCAGCCCCAGCATTTT	CASSSQGPNQPQHF
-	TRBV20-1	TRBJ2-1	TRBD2	TGCAGTGCTAGTCCCCCCCCGGCGGGAGTTAGTTATGAGCAGTTCTTC	CSASPPPAGVSYEQFF
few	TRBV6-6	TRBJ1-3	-	TGTGCCAGCAGTGCAGGAGTCTCTGGAAACACCATATATTTT	CASSAGVSGNTIYF
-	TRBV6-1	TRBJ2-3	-	TGTGCCAGCAGTGATCGGGGTGCAGATACGCAGTATTTT	CASSDRGADTQYF
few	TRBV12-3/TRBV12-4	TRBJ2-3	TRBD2	TGTGCCAGCAGTTTCCGACTAGCGGGGACCACAGATACGCAGTATTTT	CASSFRLAGTTDTQYF
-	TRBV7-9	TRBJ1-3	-	TGTGCCAGCAGCGCCTCTGGAAACACCATATATTTT	CASSASGNTIYF
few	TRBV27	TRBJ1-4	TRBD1	TGTGCCAGCAGTATCGGGACAGAGAATGAAAAACTGTTTTTT	CASSIGTENEKLFF
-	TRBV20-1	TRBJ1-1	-	TGCAGTGCTAGGGTGATCACTGAAGCTTTCTTT	CSARVITEAFF
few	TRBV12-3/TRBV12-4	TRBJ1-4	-	TGTGCCAGCAGTTTAGCTCAGGGACGAGAAAAACTGTTTTTT	CASSLAQGREKLFF
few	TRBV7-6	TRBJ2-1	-	TGTGCCAGCAGCTTAGTTGCCGGGCAGGTAGCGAATGAGCAGTTCTTC	CASSLVAGQVANEQFF
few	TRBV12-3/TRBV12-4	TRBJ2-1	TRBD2	TGTGCCAGCAGTGGGACTAGCGGCAATGAGCAGTTCTTC	CASSGTSGNEQFF
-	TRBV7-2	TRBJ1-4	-	TGTGCCAGCAGCTTATTTGGGGGGCTAACTAATGAAAAACTGTTTTTT	CASSLFGGLTNEKLFF
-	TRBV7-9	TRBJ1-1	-	TGTGCCAGCAGCAAGTCCTTGGACACTGAAGCTTTCTTT	CASSKSLDTEAFF
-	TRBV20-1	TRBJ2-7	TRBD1	TGCAGTGCTCAACAGGGGATTGTCGACGAGCAGTACTTC	CSAQQGIVDEQYF
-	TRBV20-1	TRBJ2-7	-	TGCAGTGCTAGAGCCGGCCGGACCTACGAGCAGTACTTC	CSARAGRTYEQYF
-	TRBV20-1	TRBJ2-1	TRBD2	TGCAGTGCTAGAGATCCTGGCGGGAGGGTCACCAGTGAGCAGTTCTTC	CSARDPGGRVTSEQFF
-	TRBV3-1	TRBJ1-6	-	TGTGCCAGCAGCCAGGTGTCCAGGGGTTCACCCCTCCACTTT	CASSQVSRGSPLHF
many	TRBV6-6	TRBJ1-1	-	TGTGCCAGCAGTTCCCTTCACCGTGTAACTGAAGCTTTCTTT	CASSSLHRVTEAFF
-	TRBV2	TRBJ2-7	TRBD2	TGTGCCAGCAGCAGACTAGCGGGAGTCAGGGAGCAGTACTTC	CASSRLAGVREQYF
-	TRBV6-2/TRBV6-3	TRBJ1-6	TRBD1	TGTGCCAGCAGTCCATACAACAGGGGCGTCGGATCACCCCTCCACTTT	CASSPYNRGVGSPLHF
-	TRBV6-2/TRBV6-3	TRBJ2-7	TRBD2	TGTGCCAGCAGGGGGACTAGCCTTTACGAGCAGTACTTC	CASRGTSLYEQYF
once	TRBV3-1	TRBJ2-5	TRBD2	TGTGCCAGCAGCCAATCTAGCGGGTTTTTCGATGAGCAGTACTTC	CASSQSSGFFDEQYF
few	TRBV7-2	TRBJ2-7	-	TGTGCCAGCAGCCTTGGGAGGTTCTACGAGCAGTACTTC	CASSLGRFYEQYF
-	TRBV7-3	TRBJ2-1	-	TGTGCCAGCAGCTCGAGCGGGCGGTACAATGAGCAGTTCTTC	CASSSSGRYNEQFF
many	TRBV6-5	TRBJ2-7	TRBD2	TGTGCCAGCGGGGGACTAGCGGGAGCCTCGACCTACGAGCAGTACTTC	CASGGLAGASTYEQYF
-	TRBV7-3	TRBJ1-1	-	TGTGCCAGCAGCCCCTACAAGAACACTGAAGCTTTCTTT	CASSPYKNTEAFF
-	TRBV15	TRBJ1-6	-	TGTGCCACCAGCAGGGACCCTAATTCACCCCTCCACTTT	CATSRDPNSPLHF
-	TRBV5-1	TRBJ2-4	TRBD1	TGCGCCAGCAGCTTTGGACAGGGGGCGCGGGAGCAGTACTTC	CASSFGQGAREQYF
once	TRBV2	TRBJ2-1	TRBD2	TGTGCCAGCAGTGATCCACTAGCGGGGGGGCGGAATGAGCAGTTCTTC	CASSDPLAGGRNEQFF
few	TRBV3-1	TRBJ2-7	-	TGTGCCAGCAGCCAACTACTCACCTACGAGCAGTACTTC	CASSQLLTYEQYF
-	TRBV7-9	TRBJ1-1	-	TGTGCCAGCAGCTTATTTGAGGGGGAAGCTTTCTTT	CASSLFEGEAFF
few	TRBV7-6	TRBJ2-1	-	TGTGCCAGCAGTAGCCCCGGGACTGGATACAATGAGCAGTTCTTC	CASSSPGTGYNEQFF
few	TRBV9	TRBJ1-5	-	TGTGCCAGCAGCGTAGGGGCGGATAGCAATCAGCCCCAGCATTTT	CASSVGADSNQPQHF
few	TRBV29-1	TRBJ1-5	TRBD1	TGCAGCGTACTCGGACAGGAGAGCAATCAGCCCCAGCATTTT	CSVLGQESNQPQHF
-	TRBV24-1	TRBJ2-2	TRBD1	TGTGCCACCAGTGAGGCCGGGACAGGGAAGAACACCGGGGAGCTGTTTTTT	CATSEAGTGKNTGELFF
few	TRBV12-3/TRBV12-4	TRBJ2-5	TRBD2	TGTGCCAGCAGGAAGGGACTAGGGGGAGAGACCCAGTACTTC	CASRKGLGGETQYF